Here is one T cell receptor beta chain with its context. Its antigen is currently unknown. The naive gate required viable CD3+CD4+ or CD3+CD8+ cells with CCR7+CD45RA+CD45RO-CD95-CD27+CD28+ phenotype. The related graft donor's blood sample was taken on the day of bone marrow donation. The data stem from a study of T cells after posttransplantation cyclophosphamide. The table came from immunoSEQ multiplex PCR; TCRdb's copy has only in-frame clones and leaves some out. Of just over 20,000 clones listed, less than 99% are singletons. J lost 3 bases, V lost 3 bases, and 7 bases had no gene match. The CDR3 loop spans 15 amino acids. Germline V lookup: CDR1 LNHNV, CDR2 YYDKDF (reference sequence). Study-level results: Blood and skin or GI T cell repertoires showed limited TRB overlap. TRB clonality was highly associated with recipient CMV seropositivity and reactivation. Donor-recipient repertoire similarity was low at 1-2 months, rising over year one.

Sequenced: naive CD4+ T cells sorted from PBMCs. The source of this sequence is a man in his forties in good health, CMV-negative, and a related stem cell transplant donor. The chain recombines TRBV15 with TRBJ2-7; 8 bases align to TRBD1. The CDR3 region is CATSSGQGFHYEQYF. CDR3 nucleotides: TGTGCCACCAGCAGCGGACAGGGTTTTCACTACGAGCAGTACTTC.